This T cell receptor beta chain comes out of a study of blood T cell repertoires in COVID-19. The table lists this clone with a few counts. Sequenced by immunoSEQ multiplex PCR; TCRdb stores in-frame clones only, minus some. The data show 250,000 to 350,000 clones, with around 89% seen just once and roughly 6.7% held by the top ten. The germline CDR1 and CDR2 sequences are MNHEY and SVGAGI. The CDR3 has 15 amino acids. Trimming pared 6 bases from V and 2 bases from J, leaving 16 bases between. Sequenced: peripheral blood. The chain couples TRBV6-5 to TRBJ1-1; D possibly corresponds to TRBD1 (6 bases). The sequence was collected from a man between 18 and 29 years old who had recovered from COVID-19. The DNA of the CDR3 is TGTGCCAGCAGCAACGCCGGGACAAGCAACACTGAAGCTTTCTTT. Amino acid sequence: CASSNAGTSNTEAFF.